This T cell receptor beta chain was sequenced in a study of blood T cell repertoires in COVID-19. The repertoire was sequenced with immunoSEQ multiplex PCR; TCRdb's copy has only in-frame clones and lacks some. The sample shows 120,000 to 150,000 clones, about four fifths of them seen only once. This clone has only a few counts. This CDR3 is built from 15 residues. The V segment lost 4 bases and the J segment 8 bases; nucleotides outside the gene matches: 3. Germline V CDR1 and CDR2: WSHSY, SAAADI. This chain links TRBV10-2 with TRBJ2-1; 15 nucleotides match TRBD2. This receptor was obtained from a human donor with acute or convalescent COVID-19. The donor label of this sample is uncertain. The sequenced sample consisted of peripheral blood. The CDR3 DNA sequence: TGCGCCAGCAGTGGGACTAGCGGGGGGGCCCATGAGCAGTTCTTC. Its protein is CASSGTSGGAHEQFF.